One sample yielded the 27 T cell receptor beta chains listed below, sequenced in a study of shared clonotypes between healthy human individuals. The repertoire was sequenced with immunoSEQ multiplex PCR; TCRdb's copy has only in-frame clones and lacks some. The repertoire includes roughly 2.2 million clones, 93% of them detected once, and approximately 0.4% sits in the top ten. The sample taken for sequencing was naive CD4+ T cells from PBMCs. The subset was: CD45RA+ positively selected. The receptors stem from a young man in good health. Some clones in this sample may be carry-over from other donors' samples.

J is TRBJ1-3 and V is TRBV30; D is unresolved. Germline CDR1 and CDR2: GTSNPN and SVGIG (reference sequence). The CDR3 runs to 16 residues. Trimming removed 0 bases at V and 3 bases at J, with 15 bases between. The CDR3, as DNA: TGTGCCTGGAGTGTACATTACAATCTTGGTGGAAACACCATATATTTT. This sequence encodes CAWSVHYNLGGNTIYF.

This clone was observed a handful of times. This sample also contains other DNA sequences that code for the same CDR3. The chain links TRBV5-1 to TRBJ1-1; perhaps TRBD1 as D (6 bases). The germline V gene encodes CDR1 SGHRS and CDR2 YFSETQ. Deletions cut 4 bases from V and 1 base from J, with 11 bases between. This CDR3 is built from 14 residues. This chain's CDR3 is CASSLQGGNTEAFF. The CDR3 DNA sequence: TGCGCCAGCAGCCTACAGGGAGGGAACACTGAAGCTTTCTTT. The entire variable domain, with the rest obtained from reference TRBV5-1 and TRBJ1-1, is as follows: KAGVTQTPRYLIKTRGQQVTLSCSPISGHRSVSWYQQTPGQGLQFLFEYFSETQRNKGNFPGRFSGRQFSNSRSEMNVSTLELGDSALYLCASSLQGGNTEAFFGQGTRLTVV.

The V gene is TRBV7-9, the J gene TRBJ2-7, with a possible D match to TRBD1 (6 bases). Germline-derived CDR1 and CDR2 are SEHNR and FQNEAQ (reference sequence). The V and J ends lost 5 bases and 6 bases respectively, with 32 bases between them. This CDR3 is 19 amino acids long. The CDR3, as DNA: TGTGCCAGCAGCCAGGGGTGGCCATCTTCGGACACCCTGTCGGTCGAGCAGTACTTC. Protein sequence: CASSQGWPSSDTLSVEQYF.

A few counts support this clone. CDR3 amino acids: CAWSLSRNTEAFF. DNA of the CDR3: TGTGCCTGGAGCCTAAGTCGGAACACTGAAGCTTTCTTT. V and J are TRBV30 and TRBJ1-1; D uncertain. This CDR3 has 13 residues. Germline CDR1 reads GTSNPN; CDR2 reads SVGIG (reference sequence). Trimming left V 3 bases short and J 1 base short, with 9 bases between.

The chain employs TRBV5-6 and TRBJ1-1; D is undetermined. Trimming left V 7 bases short and J 0 bases short, with 7 bases between. This CDR3 is built from 12 residues. Germline CDR1 SGHDT, CDR2 YYEEEE. Here the CDR3 DNA reads TGTGCCAGCGCCCGGGTGAACACTGAAGCTTTCTTT. Translation: CASARVNTEAFF.

The chain carries TRBV30 and TRBJ2-2, with D possibly called TRBD1 or TRBD2 (5 bases each). Trimming pared 3 bases from V and 1 base from J, leaving 9 bases between. The CDR3 length is 14 residues. Germline CDR1 and CDR2: GTSNPN and SVGIG (reference sequence). DNA of the CDR3: TGTGCCTGGAGAGGGGCGGGGAACACCGGGGAGCTGTTTTTT. Translated, it gives CAWRGAGNTGELFF.

J is TRBJ2-7 and V is TRBV27; D ambiguous. V was clipped by 3 bases and J by 5 bases, with 11 bases between them. From germline, CDR1 is MNHEY and CDR2 SMNVEV (reference sequence). This CDR3 comprises 13 residues. The DNA for the CDR3 is TGTGCCAGCAGTTTCCCCGAACGGGACGAGCAGTACTTC. It codes for CASSFPERDEQYF.

This chain connects TRBV5-1 to TRBJ2-4; D gene uncertain. The V and J ends lost 6 bases and 1 base respectively, with 14 bases between them. Germline V gene data show CDR1 as SGHRS and CDR2 as YFSETQ. This CDR3 has 15 residues. The DNA of the CDR3 is TGCGCCAGCAAATTCCGCCTGGGGGCCAAAAACATTCAGTACTTC. Its protein is CASKFRLGAKNIQYF.

The rearrangement uses TRBV18 and TRBJ2-5; D gene uncertain. The germline gives CDR1 KGHSH, CDR2 LQKENI. The length of the CDR3 is 16 residues. Trimming cost V 2 bases and J 5 bases, with 18 bases left between them. The CDR3: CASSPTAGTGRETQYF. The CDR3, as DNA: TGTGCCAGCTCACCAACGGCCGGAACTGGTAGGGAGACCCAGTACTTC.

V gene TRBV6-5 combines with J gene TRBJ1-2; maybe TRBD1 (6 bases). V was trimmed by 6 bases and J by 13 bases, leaving 27 bases between them. The CDR3 length is 15 residues. CDR1 is MNHEY, CDR2 SVGAGI, per germline. DNA of the CDR3: TGTGCCAGCAGCCGTACCAGCGACAGGTCCTTGGGCGTCACCTTC. Amino acid sequence: CASSRTSDRSLGVTF.

Of note for this clone: At the DNA level, this CDR3 is encoded by other sequences in the same sample as well. The J gene is TRBJ1-1, the V gene TRBV11-2, with 7 bases aligning to TRBD1. Trimming took 5 bases from V and 5 from J; bases not matched to a gene: 5. The CDR3 length is 13 residues. The germline gives CDR1 SGHAT, CDR2 FQNNGV. CDR3 residues: CASSPQGGTEAFF. The CDR3 DNA reads TGTGCCAGCAGCCCTCAGGGGGGAACTGAAGCTTTCTTT.

The V gene is TRBV7-3, the J gene TRBJ2-3; TRBD2 matches at 9 bases. The CDR3 covers 16 residues. Losses at the gene ends were 1 base for V and 1 base for J; bases not matched to a gene: 3. Germline V lookup: CDR1 SGHTA, CDR2 FQGTGA. The CDR3 coding sequence is TGTGCCAGCAGCTTAAGGGCGGGAGGGGGCACAGATACGCAGTATTTT. Residues: CASSLRAGGGTDTQYF. The full variable domain, its missing parts supplied by reference TRBV7-3 and TRBJ2-3, is GAGVSQTPSNKVTEKGKYVELRCDPISGHTALYWYRQSLGQGPEFLIYFQGTGAADDSGLPNDRFFAVRPEGSVSTLKIQRTERGDSAVYLCASSLRAGGGTDTQYFGPGTRLTVL.

The chain is built from TRBV2 and TRBJ2-7; 13 bases line up with TRBD2. Trimming at V came to 6 bases and at J to 11 bases, leaving 13 bases not matched to a gene. Germline V lookup: CDR1 SNHLY, CDR2 FYNNEI. The CDR3 contains 15 residues. DNA of the CDR3: TGTGCCAGCAGACAATTCGGACTAGCGGGAGCGAACGAGTACTTC. Residues: CASRQFGLAGANEYF.

The chain is built from TRBV5-1 and TRBJ2-1; 14 positions match TRBD2. J was trimmed by 7 bases and V by 2 bases; bases with no gene match: 8. Per the germline V gene, CDR1 is SGHRS and CDR2 is YFSETQ. The CDR3 consists of 17 residues. The CDR3 DNA sequence: TGCGCCAGCAGCTTTAGGACTAGCGGGAGGCCCGGGAATGAGCAGTTCTTC. It specifies CASSFRTSGRPGNEQFF.

The chain uses TRBV25-1 and TRBJ2-7, with 10 bases that match TRBD1. There are 14 residues in the CDR3. V was clipped by 4 bases and J by 2 bases; unmatched bases: 2. Germline loops: CDR1 MGHDK, CDR2 SYGVNS. The CDR3 loop reads CASSGDRGTYEQYF. For the CDR3, the DNA is TGTGCCAGCAGTGGGGACAGGGGAACCTACGAGCAGTACTTC.

The V and J genes are TRBV9 and TRBJ1-1, with a possible D match to TRBD1 (5 bases). This CDR3 is built from 14 residues. Germline assignment: CDR1 SGDLS and CDR2 YYNGEE. Trimming removed 4 bases from V and 7 bases from J, with 17 bases in between. CDR3 amino acids: CASSKSGTANEAFF. In DNA form, the CDR3 reads TGTGCCAGCAGCAAATCTGGGACGGCAAATGAAGCTTTCTTT.

This clone has only one observation. The chain couples TRBV7-2 to TRBJ1-3; D call uncertain. The CDR3 extends over 16 amino acids. Germline CDR1 is SGHTA and CDR2 is FQGNSA. Trimming removed 2 bases at V and 2 bases at J, with 13 bases between. CDR3 residues: CASSLLGRSAGNTIYF. The CDR3, as DNA: TGTGCCAGCAGCTTATTGGGCCGCTCGGCTGGAAACACCATATATTTT.

This clone was picked up a small number of times. This chain connects TRBV9 to TRBJ1-3, with 9 bases identical to TRBD1. From germline, CDR1 is SGDLS and CDR2 YYNGEE. The CDR3 contains 17 residues. Germline trimming cut 3 bases from V and 0 bases from J; bases unmatched to any gene: 7. The CDR3 nucleotides are TGTGCCAGCAGCGCTAGGACAGGGGCAATCTCTGGAAACACCATATATTTT. Amino acid sequence: CASSARTGAISGNTIYF.

V usage is TRBV28 and J usage is TRBJ2-7; 7 bases map to TRBD1. The CDR3 is 13 amino acids. Germline V gene lookup returns CDR1 MDHEN and CDR2 SYDVKM. Losses at the gene ends were 10 bases for V and 6 bases for J; bases not matched to a gene: 12. The CDR3 sequence: CAIRQGSFSEQYF. CDR3 nucleotides: TGTGCCATCAGACAGGGTTCGTTTAGCGAGCAGTACTTC.

J is TRBJ1-4 and V is TRBV5-4; no reliable D call. V shed 3 bases and J shed 5 bases, with 20 bases lying between them. The CDR3 runs to 17 residues. The germline V gene has CDR1 SGHNT and CDR2 YYREEE (reference sequence). The DNA for the CDR3 is TGTGCCAGCAGCTCGGGCGGCAGGATGAACGAAAATGAAAAACTGTTTTTT. Protein product: CASSSGGRMNENEKLFF.

This clone was seen only a few times. The chain combines TRBV6-5 with TRBJ1-2, with D possibly TRBD1 on 6 matching bases. The CDR3 runs 14 residues. Germline lookup yields CDR1 MNHEY and CDR2 SVGAGI. V was shortened by 0 bases and J by 8 bases, with 13 bases between the two germline ends. As DNA, the CDR3 is TGTGCCAGCAGTTACTCTGGGACATTTGGGGGCTACACCTTC. As protein: CASSYSGTFGGYTF.

The chain combines TRBV5-6 with TRBJ1-2; 12 bases align to TRBD1. The CDR3 runs to 16 residues. The germline gives CDR1 SGHDT, CDR2 YYEEEE. With 3 bases clipped from V and 5 bases from J, the junction kept 8 bases outside the gene matches. The CDR3 spells CASSWGTGGDVYGYTF. CDR3 in DNA: TGTGCCAGCAGCTGGGGGACAGGGGGCGATGTGTATGGCTACACCTTC. Drawing the rest from reference TRBV5-6 and TRBJ1-2, the complete variable domain is DAGVTQSPTHLIKTRGQQVTLRCSPKSGHDTVSWYQQALGQGPQFIFQYYEEEERQRGNFPDRFSGHQFPNYSSELNVNALLLGDSALYLCASSWGTGGDVYGYTFGSGTRLTVV.

Concerning this clone itself: This CDR3 is also generated by other DNA sequences in the sample. The V call is TRBV28, the J call TRBJ1-2; 8 nucleotides agree with TRBD1. The germline V gene has CDR1 MDHEN and CDR2 SYDVKM. With V trimmed by 4 bases and J by 8 bases, 6 bases remained unmatched. This CDR3 contains 13 residues. The CDR3 DNA sequence: TGTGCCAGCAGTTCACAGGGGGTATACGGCTACACCTTC. This gives the protein CASSSQGVYGYTF.

The CDR3 sequence is CASTTGGQETQYF. As DNA, the CDR3 is TGTGCCAGCACCACCGGCGGCCAAGAGACCCAGTACTTC. The V call is TRBV7-9, the J call TRBJ2-5, with D uncertain. The CDR3 runs to 13 residues. V lost 7 bases and J 1 base, leaving 10 bases between the germline ends. CDR1 is SEHNR, CDR2 FQNEAQ, per germline (reference sequence).

CDR3 DNA: TGTGCCACCAGCGATCGGGACAGGGGGCCGGAGACCCAGTACTTC. This encodes CATSDRDRGPETQYF. This rearrangement joins TRBV15 to TRBJ2-5, with 12 bases matching TRBD1. Trimming removed 5 bases from V and 5 bases from J; junction bases left unmatched: 6. Germline CDR1 reads LNHNV; CDR2 reads YYDKDF (reference sequence). The CDR3 covers 15 residues.

The rearrangement uses TRBV30 and TRBJ2-7; D gene uncertain. Trimming took off 0 bases at V and 1 base at J, with 10 bases between the two ends. Per the germline V gene, CDR1 is GTSNPN and CDR2 is SVGIG (reference sequence). CDR3 length: 14 amino acids. In DNA form, the CDR3 reads TGTGCCTGGAGTGTATTGGCAGATTCCTACGAGCAGTACTTC. As protein: CAWSVLADSYEQYF.

For the CDR3, the DNA is TGCGCCAGCAGCAAGGACGGTGATTATAGCAATCAGCCCCAGCATTTT. Its translation is CASSKDGDYSNQPQHF. This sequence joins TRBV5-1 and TRBJ1-5; D is undetermined. Trimming removed 4 bases at V and 0 bases at J, with 14 bases between. This CDR3 contains 16 residues. Germline V lookup: CDR1 SGHRS, CDR2 YFSETQ.